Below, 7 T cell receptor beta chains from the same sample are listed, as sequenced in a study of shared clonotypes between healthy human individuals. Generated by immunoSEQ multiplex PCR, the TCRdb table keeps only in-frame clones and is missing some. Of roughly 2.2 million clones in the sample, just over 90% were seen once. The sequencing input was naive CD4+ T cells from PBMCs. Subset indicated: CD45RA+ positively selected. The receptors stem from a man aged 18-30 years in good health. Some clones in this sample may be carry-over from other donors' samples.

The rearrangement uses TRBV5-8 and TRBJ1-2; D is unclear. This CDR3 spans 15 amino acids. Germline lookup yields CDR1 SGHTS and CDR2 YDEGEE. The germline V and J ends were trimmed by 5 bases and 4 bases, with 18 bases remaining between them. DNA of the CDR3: TGTGCCAGCAGACTCGGAACGGGGTTCTCCTATGGCTACACCTTC. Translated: CASRLGTGFSYGYTF.

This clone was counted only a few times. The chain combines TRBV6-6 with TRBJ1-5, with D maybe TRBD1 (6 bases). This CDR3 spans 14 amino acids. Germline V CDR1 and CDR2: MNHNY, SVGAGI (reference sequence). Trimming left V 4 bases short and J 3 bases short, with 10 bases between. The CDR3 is CASSSDRFNQPQHF. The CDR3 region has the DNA TGTGCCAGCAGTTCCGACAGGTTCAATCAGCCCCAGCATTTT.

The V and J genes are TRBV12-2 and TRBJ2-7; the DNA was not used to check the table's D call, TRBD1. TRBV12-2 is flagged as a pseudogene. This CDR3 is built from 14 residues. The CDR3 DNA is TGTGCAAGTCGCCGGGACAGGGGGACCTACGAGCAGTACTTC. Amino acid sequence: CASRRDRGTYEQYF.

The CDR3 nucleotides read TGTGTTACGACCGCTATGAACACTGAAGCTTTCTTT. It translates to CVTTAMNTEAFF. The chain is built from TRBV28 and TRBJ1-1, with D unclear. The length of the CDR3 is 12 residues. Germline CDR1 and CDR2: MDHEN and SYDVKM.

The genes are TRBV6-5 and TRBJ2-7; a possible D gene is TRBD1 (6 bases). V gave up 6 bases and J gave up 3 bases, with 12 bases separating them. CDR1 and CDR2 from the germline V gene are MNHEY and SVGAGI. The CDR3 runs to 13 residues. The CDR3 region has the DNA TGTGCCAGCAGGAAGGGACATATCTACGAGCAGTACTTC. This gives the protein CASRKGHIYEQYF.

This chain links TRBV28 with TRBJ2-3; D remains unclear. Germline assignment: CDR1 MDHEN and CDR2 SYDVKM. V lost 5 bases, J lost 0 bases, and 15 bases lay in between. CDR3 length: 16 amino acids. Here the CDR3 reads CASSPRRAVSTDTQYF. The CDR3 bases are TGTGCCAGCAGTCCCCGACGGGCGGTTAGCACAGATACGCAGTATTTT.

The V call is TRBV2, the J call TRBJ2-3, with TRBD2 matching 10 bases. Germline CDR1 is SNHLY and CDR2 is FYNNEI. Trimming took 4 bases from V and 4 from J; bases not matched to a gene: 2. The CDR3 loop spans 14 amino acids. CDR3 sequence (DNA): TGTGCCAGCAGTGTAGCGGGAGGACCAGATACGCAGTATTTT. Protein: CASSVAGGPDTQYF.